These 29 T cell receptor beta chains were all obtained from the same sample, sequenced in a study of blood T cell repertoires in COVID-19. TCRdb's table, derived via immunoSEQ multiplex PCR, lists solely in-frame clones and lacks some. The sample contains fewer than 300,000 clones, roughly 85% of which appear only once. The sample comprised peripheral blood. The receptors derive from a man aged 45-60 years with active or convalescent COVID-19.

The chain has TRBV5-6 and TRBJ2-3; 11 bases line up with TRBD2. The ends lost 0 bases at V and 11 bases at J; junction bases unmatched: 8. The CDR3 is 15 residues long. Germline values: CDR1 SGHDT, CDR2 YYEEEE. In nucleotides, the CDR3 is TGTGCCAGCAGCTTGGATCCTCTAGCGGGAGGAGTGCAGTATTTT. Its translation is CASSLDPLAGGVQYF. Full variable domain (missing parts from reference TRBV5-6 and TRBJ2-3): DAGVTQSPTHLIKTRGQQVTLRCSPKSGHDTVSWYQQALGQGPQFIFQYYEEEERQRGNFPDRFSGHQFPNYSSELNVNALLLGDSALYLCASSLDPLAGGVQYFGPGTRLTVL.

The chain uses TRBV7-9 and TRBJ1-6; 9 nucleotides align to TRBD1. The germline V gene encodes CDR1 SEHNR and CDR2 FQNEAQ (reference sequence). The CDR3 has 14 residues. V shed 5 bases and J 7 bases; nucleotides not matched to a gene: 3. CDR3 loop: CASSRGTGNSPLHF. The DNA for the CDR3 is TGTGCCAGCAGCCGCGGGACAGGGAATTCACCCCTCCACTTT.

The chain recombines TRBV6-6 with TRBJ2-5; 10 bases line up with TRBD2. V lost 8 bases to trimming and J lost 4 bases; unmatched junction nucleotides: 13. Germline V CDR1 and CDR2: MNHNY, SVGAGI (reference sequence). This CDR3 comprises 16 residues. The CDR3 is CASRGLGSGRGETQYF. In nucleotides, the CDR3 is TGTGCCAGCCGGGGTTTGGGGAGCGGGAGGGGAGAGACCCAGTACTTC.

CDR3 loop: CASSPYLVRSPRGNSTDTQYF. The CDR3 DNA follows: TGCGCCAGCAGCCCCTATCTTGTCCGGTCCCCTCGGGGAAATAGCACAGATACGCAGTATTTT. The V and J genes are TRBV4-1 and TRBJ2-3; possible D gene TRBD2, 5 bases. Trimming stripped 4 bases from V and 0 bases from J, with 29 bases between. The CDR3 totals 21 residues. Germline CDR1 and CDR2: MGHRA and YSYEKL.

This sequence joins TRBV4-1 and TRBJ1-4; 8 bases are shared with TRBD1. V trimming: 5 bases; J trimming: 8 bases; junction bases outside the gene matches: 7. Germline lookup yields CDR1 MGHRA and CDR2 YSYEKL. The CDR3 extends over 14 amino acids. CDR3 in DNA: TGCGCCAGCAGCATGACAGGGGTGTGGGAAAAACTGTTTTTT. Amino acids: CASSMTGVWEKLFF.

This rearrangement joins TRBV18 to TRBJ1-1, with unresolved D. With 5 bases removed from V and 1 base from J, the gap between germline ends came to 14 bases. This CDR3 has 15 residues. Germline loops: CDR1 KGHSH, CDR2 LQKENI. CDR3 region: CASSAFEGGNTEAFF. CDR3 DNA sequence: TGTGCCAGCTCAGCCTTTGAGGGTGGGAACACTGAAGCTTTCTTT. The full variable domain, its missing parts supplied by reference TRBV18 and TRBJ1-1, is NAGVMQNPRHLVRRRGQEARLRCSPMKGHSHVYWYRQLPEEGLKFMVYLQKENIIDESGMPKERFSAEFPKEGPSILRIQQVVRGDSAAYFCASSAFEGGNTEAFFGQGTRLTVV.

The chain has TRBV7-6 and TRBJ2-1; 9 bases are a match to TRBD2. The germline V gene has CDR1 SGHVS and CDR2 FNYEAQ. CDR3 length equals 15 residues. Trimming took 5 bases from V and 0 from J; bases not matched to a gene: 2. CDR3 sequence reads: CASSQTSGSYNEQFF. In nucleotides, the CDR3 is TGTGCCAGCAGCCAGACTAGCGGCTCCTACAATGAGCAGTTCTTC.

The gene calls are TRBV5-1 and TRBJ1-5; tentatively, D is TRBD1 (6 bases). Germline CDR1 reads SGHRS; CDR2 reads YFSETQ. This CDR3 spans 14 amino acids. V shed 2 bases and J shed 4 bases, with 10 bases lying between them. The CDR3, as DNA: TGCGCCAGCAGCTTTGGGACACCAAATCAGCCCCAGCATTTT. Protein product: CASSFGTPNQPQHF.

There are a few counts of this clone. The chain carries TRBV7-9 and TRBJ2-2; TRBD2 agrees at 12 bases. V lost 8 bases and J lost 5; bases outside the gene matches: 6. The CDR3 has 15 amino acids. Germline CDR1 is SEHNR and CDR2 is FQNEAQ (reference sequence). CDR3 DNA sequence: TGTGCCAGCTGGAGACTAGCGGGAGTAACCGGGGAGCTGTTTTTT. Translated, it gives CASWRLAGVTGELFF.

The chain joins TRBV9 to TRBJ2-3; D unresolved. Trimming left V 2 bases short and J 3 bases short, with 16 bases between. This CDR3 has 16 amino acids. Germline V lookup: CDR1 SGDLS, CDR2 YYNGEE. CDR3 protein: CASSVTPSKGTDTQYF. CDR3 bases: TGTGCCAGCAGCGTGACACCCTCAAAAGGAACAGATACGCAGTATTTT. The variable domain in full, completed from reference TRBV9 and TRBJ2-3, reads DSGVTQTPKHLITATGQRVTLRCSPRSGDLSVYWYQQSLDQGLQFLIQYYNGEERAKGNILERFSAQQFPDLHSELNLSSLELGDSALYFCASSVTPSKGTDTQYFGPGTRLTVL.

The chain has TRBV19 and TRBJ1-2; 7 bases agree with TRBD1. The CDR3 extends over 14 amino acids. In germline, CDR1 is LNHDA, CDR2 SQIVND (reference sequence). J gave up 10 bases and V 4 bases, and 12 bases lay outside the gene matches. CDR3 amino acids: CASSRVLGQIDYTF. In nucleotides, the CDR3 is TGTGCCAGTAGTAGAGTTTTGGGACAGATCGACTACACCTTC.

The V gene is TRBV5-1, the J gene TRBJ2-2; possible D gene TRBD1, 5 bases. Germline V gene lookup returns CDR1 SGHRS and CDR2 YFSETQ. CDR3 length: 15 amino acids. With 0 bases removed from V and 5 bases from J, the gap between germline ends came to 11 bases. The CDR3 is CASSLEGEGTGELFF. Here the CDR3 DNA reads TGCGCCAGCAGCTTGGAAGGGGAAGGGACCGGGGAGCTGTTTTTT. Based on the CDR3 plus reference TRBV5-1 and TRBJ2-2, the full variable domain is KAGVTQTPRYLIKTRGQQVTLSCSPISGHRSVSWYQQTPGQGLQFLFEYFSETQRNKGNFPGRFSGRQFSNSRSEMNVSTLELGDSALYLCASSLEGEGTGELFFGEGSRLTVL.

The V and J genes are TRBV5-8 and TRBJ2-6, with D possibly TRBD1 on 5 matching bases. V lost 7 bases, J lost 4 bases, and 12 bases lay in between. CDR3 length equals 14 residues. Germline CDR1 SGHTS, CDR2 YDEGEE. The CDR3 coding sequence is TGTGCCAGCCGCGCCCCAGGGGGGGCCAACGTCCTGACTTTC. This gives the protein CASRAPGGANVLTF.

The rearrangement links TRBV5-6 to TRBJ2-6, with D possibly TRBD1 on 6 matching bases. This CDR3 contains 15 residues. Between the trimmed V and J ends, which lost 5 bases and 2 bases, there was a span of 11 bases. Germline V gives CDR1 SGHDT, CDR2 YYEEEE. CDR3 nucleotide sequence: TGTGCCAGCAGTTCCAGGGGAGCTGGGGCCAACGTCCTGACTTTC. It specifies CASSSRGAGANVLTF.

On this clone: Different DNA sequences within this sample yield the same CDR3. This chain links TRBV7-9 with TRBJ2-7; the match to TRBD1 covers 7 bases. The CDR3 is 13 residues long. The germline gives CDR1 SEHNR, CDR2 FQNEAQ (reference sequence). The J segment lost 5 bases and the V segment lost 1 base, leaving 2 bases of the junction unmatched. The CDR3 loop reads CASSLGTGDEQYF. The CDR3 DNA sequence: TGTGCCAGCAGCTTAGGGACAGGCGACGAGCAGTACTTC. The whole variable domain, filled in from reference TRBV7-9 and TRBJ2-7, reads DTGVSQNPRHKITKRGQNVTFRCDPISEHNRLYWYRQTLGQGPEFLTYFQNEAQLEKSRLLSDRFSAERPKGSFSTLEIQRTEQGDSAMYLCASSLGTGDEQYFGPGTRLTVT.

This chain connects TRBV7-9 to TRBJ2-3, with TRBD2 matching 7 bases. Germline CDR1 reads SEHNR; CDR2 reads FQNEAQ (reference sequence). The CDR3 is 14 amino acids. V lost 3 bases, J lost 11 bases, and 11 bases stayed unmatched. CDR3: CASSFRLATIGQYF. CDR3 sequence (DNA): TGTGCCAGCAGCTTTCGACTAGCTACCATTGGGCAGTATTTT. The full variable domain, its missing parts supplied by reference TRBV7-9 and TRBJ2-3, is DTGVSQNPRHKITKRGQNVTFRCDPISEHNRLYWYRQTLGQGPEFLTYFQNEAQLEKSRLLSDRFSAERPKGSFSTLEIQRTEQGDSAMYLCASSFRLATIGQYFGPGTRLTVL.

The J gene is TRBJ2-1, the V gene TRBV18; 10 bases match TRBD2. The CDR3 length is 14 residues. Germline loops: CDR1 KGHSH, CDR2 LQKENI. Trimming at V came to 0 bases and at J to 15 bases, leaving 8 bases not matched to a gene. The CDR3 bases are TGTGCCAGCTCACCACCGGCTAGCGGGAGAGTAGGGTTCTTC. Residues: CASSPPASGRVGFF. Based on the CDR3 plus reference TRBV18 and TRBJ2-1, the full variable domain is NAGVMQNPRHLVRRRGQEARLRCSPMKGHSHVYWYRQLPEEGLKFMVYLQKENIIDESGMPKERFSAEFPKEGPSILRIQQVVRGDSAAYFCASSPPASGRVGFFGPGTRLTVL.

The gene calls are TRBV5-1 and TRBJ2-1, with a tentative D call TRBD2 (6 bases). In germline, CDR1 is SGHRS, CDR2 YFSETQ. The length of the CDR3 is 14 residues. The germline V and J ends were trimmed by 0 bases and 5 bases, with 9 bases remaining between them. The CDR3 region is CASSLALAHNEQFF. The CDR3 DNA reads as TGCGCCAGCAGCTTGGCTCTAGCGCACAATGAGCAGTTCTTC.

The rearrangement links TRBV30 to TRBJ1-2; weak D call: TRBD1 (5 bases). Germline CDR1 GTSNPN, CDR2 SVGIG (reference sequence). This CDR3 is 15 amino acids long. With 5 bases removed from V and 6 bases from J, the gap between germline ends came to 22 bases. The CDR3 reads CAWGKTLGPLNGYTF. CDR3 DNA sequence: TGTGCCTGGGGAAAAACCTTGGGGCCCCTGAATGGCTACACCTTC.

This chain joins TRBV24-1 and TRBJ2-1; 8 nucleotides match TRBD2. The CDR3 loop spans 19 amino acids. CDR1 and CDR2 from the germline V gene are KGHDR and SFDVKD. V lost 5 bases, J lost 7 bases, and 21 bases stayed unmatched. CDR3 bases: TGTGCCACCAGTGGTCTCGGAAGCGGGAGCAGAAAGGCGTTAAATGAGCAGTTCTTC. Its translation: CATSGLGSGSRKALNEQFF.

V and J are TRBV19 and TRBJ1-5, with 7 nucleotides matching TRBD1. CDR3 length: 16 residues. Germline assignment: CDR1 LNHDA and CDR2 SQIVND (reference sequence). J gave up 0 bases and V 5 bases, and 7 bases lay outside the gene matches. CDR3 protein: CASSFLGTASNQPQHF. CDR3 nucleotides: TGTGCCAGTAGTTTTCTGGGGACAGCTAGCAATCAGCCCCAGCATTTT.

In the case of this clone: The sample holds other DNA sequences that translate to the same CDR3. V and J are TRBV6-5 and TRBJ2-1; TRBD2 is a possible D gene (5 bases). Trimming took 8 bases from V and 0 from J, leaving 11 bases between them. Germline V gene data show CDR1 as MNHEY and CDR2 as SVGAGI. There are 14 residues in the CDR3. The CDR3 region has the DNA TGTGCCAGCCGAAGCGGAAGCTCCTACAATGAGCAGTTCTTC. Amino acids: CASRSGSSYNEQFF.

The V gene is TRBV28, the J gene TRBJ1-2; the match to TRBD1 covers 7 bases. Germline assignment: CDR1 MDHEN and CDR2 SYDVKM. V lost 4 bases to trimming and J lost 4 bases; unmatched junction nucleotides: 3. CDR3 size: 13 residues. The CDR3 bases are TGTGCCAGCAGTTGGGGACAGTCCTATGGCTACACCTTC. It encodes CASSWGQSYGYTF.

The V and J genes are TRBV9 and TRBJ2-2, with D unclear. The CDR3 covers 16 residues. The germline V and J ends were trimmed by 4 bases and 5 bases, with 18 bases remaining between them. CDR1 and CDR2 from the germline V gene are SGDLS and YYNGEE. The CDR3 sequence is CASSTPPSAETGELFF. The CDR3 DNA sequence: TGTGCCAGCAGCACGCCCCCAAGCGCCGAGACCGGGGAGCTGTTTTTT.

The V gene is TRBV7-2, the J gene TRBJ2-4; TRBD2 aligns across 10 bases. CDR3 size: 18 residues. CDR1 and CDR2 from the germline V gene are SGHTA and FQGNSA. Germline trimming cut 3 bases from V and 3 bases from J; bases unmatched to any gene: 11. The chain's CDR3 is CASSFLAGASVGKNIQYF. Written as DNA, the CDR3 is TGTGCCAGCAGCTTCCTAGCGGGAGCCTCTGTGGGCAAAAACATTCAGTACTTC.

This sequence joins TRBV7-8 and TRBJ2-3; 7 bases agree with TRBD1. The CDR3 is made up of 15 amino acids. The ends lost 5 bases at V and 1 base at J; junction bases unmatched: 6. Looked up from germline, CDR1 is SGHVS and CDR2 is FQNEAQ. The CDR3 DNA reads as TGTGCCAGCAGCCCAGCGGACAGGCGCACAGATACGCAGTATTTT. As protein: CASSPADRRTDTQYF. The full variable domain, its missing parts supplied by reference TRBV7-8 and TRBJ2-3, is GAGVSQSPRYKVAKRGQDVALRCDPISGHVSLFWYQQALGQGPEFLTYFQNEAQLDKSGLPSDRFFAERPEGSVSTLKIQRTQQEDSAVYLCASSPADRRTDTQYFGPGTRLTVL.

The genes are TRBV28 and TRBJ2-7; D perhaps matches TRBD1 (6 bases). This CDR3 contains 13 residues. Germline lookup yields CDR1 MDHEN and CDR2 SYDVKM. V was clipped by 6 bases and J by 0 bases, with 9 bases between them. The CDR3 protein is CASRDSSSYEQYF. CDR3 in DNA: TGTGCCAGCAGGGACAGTAGCTCCTACGAGCAGTACTTC.

This chain uses TRBV9 with TRBJ2-6; 12 bases line up with TRBD2. CDR3 size: 18 residues. Losses at the gene ends were 0 bases for V and 4 bases for J; bases not matched to a gene: 5. Germline V gene sequence: CDR1 SGDLS, CDR2 YYNGEE. The CDR3, as DNA: TGTGCCAGCAGCGTAGGACTAGCGGGGGTAGGAGGGGCCAACGTCCTGACTTTC. Amino acid sequence: CASSVGLAGVGGANVLTF.

The genes are TRBV29-1 and TRBJ2-3; TRBD2 matches at 7 bases. Germline V gene lookup returns CDR1 SQVTM and CDR2 ANQGSEA. The CDR3 is made up of 15 amino acids. V shed 4 bases and J 6 bases; nucleotides not matched to a gene: 13. CDR3 coding DNA: TGCAGCGTTGGGGTGACTAGCCCAAGTTTGGATACGCAGTATTTT. Encoded protein: CSVGVTSPSLDTQYF.